One sample yielded the 32 T cell receptor beta chains listed below, sequenced in a study of human T cells and chemical hapten exposure. TCRdb passed the RACE reads through MiXCR, listing each CDR3 protein once. The data contain approximately 370,000 distinct CDR3 sequences, 4.5% to 7% of them singletons. Documented time point: pre-sensitization, week 0. Described treatment: therapeutic diphenylcyclopropenone sensitization with weekly scalp DPC. Sequencing was performed on whole blood, taken in connection with sensitization to the hapten diphenylcyclopropenone (DPC). Receptors originate from a woman between 18 and 29 years old with alopecia areata. Some clones in this sample may be carry-over from other donors' samples.

This clonotype was recorded at least ten times. The rearrangement joins TRBV11-2 to TRBJ2-3; TRBD2 might be the D (5 bases). The CDR3 is 15 residues long. The germline CDR1 and CDR2 sequences are SGHAT and FQNNGV. V lost 1 base and J 10 bases, leaving 18 bases between the germline ends. The CDR3 DNA reads TGTGCCAGCAGCTTAGTCCGGGGTCCCGTCGAGGCGCAGTATTTT. As protein: CASSLVRGPVEAQYF.

In its sample, this clonotype was seen many times. As DNA, the CDR3 is TGTGCCAGCCCGGCATCCGCCCACAGAGGGGGGGGCACTGAAGCTTTCTTT. This encodes CASPASAHRGGGTEAFF. J is TRBJ1-1 and V is TRBV28; TRBD1 might be the D (6 bases). The V end was cut by 8 bases, the J end by 4 bases, with 26 bases between. CDR1 is MDHEN, CDR2 SYDVKM, per germline. The CDR3 spans 17 residues.

This clonotype was counted many times. CDR3 DNA sequence: TGCAGCGTTGAAGGAGACAGAAAGCCAGCTTTCTTT. Its protein product is CSVEGDRKPAFF. The chain couples TRBV29-1 to TRBJ1-1; D is perhaps TRBD1 (5 bases). V was trimmed by 1 base and J by 10 bases, leaving 13 bases between them. The CDR3 is made up of 12 amino acids. Germline V gene lookup returns CDR1 SQVTM and CDR2 ANQGSEA.

This clonotype was seen more than once but under ten times. V usage is TRBV12-3 or TRBV12-4 and J usage is TRBJ1-1; 8 positions agree with TRBD1. With V trimmed by 5 bases and J by 1 base, 9 bases remained unmatched. This CDR3 has 16 amino acids. In DNA form, the CDR3 reads TGTGCCAGCAGTCAGGGGGCCAACGTCCCGAACACTGAAGCTTTCTTT. Protein product: CASSQGANVPNTEAFF.

This clonotype was observed at least ten times. The chain joins TRBV24-1 to TRBJ1-2; unclear D gene. The CDR3 covers 16 residues. CDR1 is KGHDR, CDR2 SFDVKD, per germline. The V end was cut by 1 base, the J end by 3 bases, with 14 bases between. CDR3 protein: CATSDFDLSAYYGYTF. CDR3 bases: TGTGCCACCAGTGATTTTGACCTTTCCGCTTACTATGGCTACACCTTC.

V gene TRBV6-6 combines with J gene TRBJ2-7; maybe TRBD1 (6 bases). This CDR3 is 14 amino acids long. Germline V gene data show CDR1 as MNHNY and CDR2 as SVGAGI (reference sequence). The V end was cut by 3 bases, the J end by 2 bases, with 11 bases between. The DNA of the CDR3 is TGTGCCAGCAGTTATTCTCAGGGGCCCTACGAGCAGTACTTC. Translating gives CASSYSQGPYEQYF.

The chain is built from TRBV5-1 and TRBJ2-3, with D possibly being TRBD1 (6 bases). Germline-derived CDR1 and CDR2 are SGHRS and YFSETQ. The CDR3 loop spans 16 amino acids. Trimming shortened V by 4 bases and J by 6 bases, and 21 bases separated the two germline ends. The CDR3 DNA sequence: TGCGCCAGCAGCCCCGTACAGGGAAAGCCTGGTGATACGCAGTATTTT. It codes for CASSPVQGKPGDTQYF.

This clonotype was counted a few times. CDR3 sequence reads: CASSQEGTSGVDTQYF. CDR3 nucleotides: TGTGCCAGCAGCCAAGAAGGGACTAGCGGGGTAGATACGCAGTATTTT. The V and J genes are TRBV4-2 and TRBJ2-3, with 13 bases identical to TRBD2. The V and J ends lost 0 bases and 5 bases, in that order; junction bases with no gene match: 2. The germline CDR1 and CDR2 sequences are LGHNA and YNFKEQ. The CDR3 contains 16 residues.

The CDR3 nucleotides are TGTGCCAGCAGCCAAGATAGGAGGACAGGCCCTTATGGCTACACCTTC. Encoded protein: CASSQDRRTGPYGYTF. The V and J genes are TRBV4-2 and TRBJ1-2, with 7 bases identical to TRBD1. CDR3 length equals 16 residues. The germline gives CDR1 LGHNA, CDR2 YNFKEQ. V lost 0 bases and J lost 5; bases outside the gene matches: 9.

This rearrangement joins TRBV7-2 to TRBJ2-1, with D possibly TRBD2 on 5 matching bases. Germline V gene sequence: CDR1 SGHTA, CDR2 FQGNSA. The CDR3 has 14 amino acids. Trimming stripped 5 bases from V and 7 bases from J, with 15 bases between. The CDR3 DNA is TGTGCCAGCAGCCCACGGGCGGGTGAGAATGAGCAGTTCTTC. Residues: CASSPRAGENEQFF.

This clonotype was counted a few times. The rearrangement joins TRBV7-2 to TRBJ1-3; D unclear. The V end lost 4 bases, the J end lost 3 bases, and 10 bases lay between the germline ends. The germline gives CDR1 SGHTA, CDR2 FQGNSA. There are 14 residues in the CDR3. The CDR3 spells CASSSTVNGNTIYF. CDR3 nucleotides: TGTGCCAGCAGCTCCACGGTAAATGGAAACACCATATATTTT. Based on the CDR3 plus reference TRBV7-2 and TRBJ1-3, the full variable domain is GAGVSQSPSNKVTEKGKDVELRCDPISGHTALYWYRQSLGQGLEFLIYFQGNSAPDKSGLPSDRFSAERTGGSVSTLTIQRTQQEDSAVYLCASSSTVNGNTIYFGEGSWLTVV.

The chain combines TRBV5-1 with TRBJ2-3, with TRBD2 identical over 8 bases. Germline V gene lookup returns CDR1 SGHRS and CDR2 YFSETQ. V shed 2 bases, J shed 2 bases, and the junction held 4 bases outside the gene matches. This CDR3 is built from 15 residues. CDR3 residues: CASSFSGEYTDTQYF. For the CDR3, the DNA is TGCGCCAGCAGCTTTAGCGGGGAGTACACAGATACGCAGTATTTT.

The rearrangement links TRBV6-5 to TRBJ2-3, with D perhaps given as TRBD1 or TRBD2 (7 bases each). CDR1 is MNHEY, CDR2 SVGAGI, per germline. Trimming took off 6 bases at V and 4 bases at J, with 14 bases between the two ends. The CDR3 is made up of 14 amino acids. DNA of the CDR3: TGTGCCAGCAGCCGGGGAGGGGGCCCAGATACGCAGTATTTT. As protein: CASSRGGGPDTQYF.

This clonotype was counted only a few times. The J gene is TRBJ1-6, the V gene TRBV18; weak D call: TRBD1 (6 bases). CDR1 KGHSH and CDR2 LQKENI come from the germline V gene. The V end was cut by 3 bases, the J end by 7 bases, with 13 bases between. The CDR3 loop spans 15 amino acids. CDR3 in amino acids: CASSPGTRLNSPLHF. For the CDR3, the DNA is TGTGCCAGCTCACCCGGGACAAGGTTAAATTCACCCCTCCACTTT.

The sample holds many counts of this clonotype. V usage is TRBV7-9 and J usage is TRBJ2-7, with 16 bases identical to TRBD2. The CDR3 totals 17 residues. J was trimmed by 3 bases and V by 5 bases; bases with no gene match: 7. In germline, CDR1 is SEHNR, CDR2 FQNEAQ (reference sequence). The CDR3 nucleotides read TGTGCCAGCAGCGCTCCCGGGACTAGCGGGGGGGGCTACGAGCAGTACTTC. Residues: CASSAPGTSGGGYEQYF. Full variable domain (remainder filled in from reference TRBV7-9 and TRBJ2-7): DTGVSQNPRHKITKRGQNVTFRCDPISEHNRLYWYRQTLGQGPEFLTYFQNEAQLEKSRLLSDRFSAERPKGSFSTLEIQRTEQGDSAMYLCASSAPGTSGGGYEQYFGPGTRLTVT.

This clonotype was seen repeatedly, ten times or more. The J gene is TRBJ2-1, the V gene TRBV10-3; TRBD1 matches at 7 bases. V gave up 1 base and J gave up 4 bases; unmatched junction bases: 1. The germline CDR1 and CDR2 sequences are ENHRY and SYGVKD. The CDR3 spans 14 residues. This chain's CDR3 is CAISELGQYNEQFF. CDR3 coding DNA: TGTGCCATCAGTGAGTTGGGACAGTACAATGAGCAGTTCTTC.

As DNA, the CDR3 is TGTGCCAGCAGTTATTTATGGAGCGGGACAGGGTATGGCGAGCAGTACTTC. It translates to CASSYLWSGTGYGEQYF. The chain has TRBV6-5 and TRBJ2-7; 9 positions match TRBD1. The trim removed 3 bases at V and 6 bases at J, leaving 15 bases unmatched. This CDR3 has 17 amino acids. The V gene's germline CDR1 is MNHEY and CDR2 SVGAGI.

The chain employs TRBV10-3 and TRBJ1-5; D is undetermined. The length of the CDR3 is 12 residues. V was pared by 5 bases and J by 0 bases, with 2 bases between. Germline-derived CDR1 and CDR2 are ENHRY and SYGVKD. The chain's CDR3 is CAISNSNQPQHF. The CDR3 region has the DNA TGTGCCATCAGTAATAGCAATCAGCCCCAGCATTTT.

This clonotype has a handful of counts. The V gene is TRBV7-2, the J gene TRBJ1-4; no clear D. Germline assignment: CDR1 SGHTA and CDR2 FQGNSA. CDR3 length: 15 residues. The germline V and J ends were trimmed by 2 bases and 8 bases, with 15 bases remaining between them. CDR3 sequence reads: CASSLRGPLWEKLFF. The CDR3 nucleotides are TGTGCCAGCAGCTTACGCGGACCCCTTTGGGAAAAACTGTTTTTT.

The J gene is TRBJ1-5, the V gene TRBV7-9; D gene unclear. V gave up 9 bases and J gave up 4 bases, with 16 bases separating them. Germline-derived CDR1 and CDR2 are SEHNR and FQNEAQ (reference sequence). The CDR3 runs to 14 residues. The CDR3 spells CASSRPGKNQPQHF. The CDR3 DNA sequence: TGTGCCAGTTCTCGTCCGGGGAAAAATCAGCCCCAGCATTTT.

This clonotype was observed a few times. The chain is built from TRBV6-1 and TRBJ1-1; 10 bases are a match to TRBD1. The trim removed 4 bases at V and 6 bases at J, leaving 8 bases unmatched. From germline, CDR1 is MNHNS and CDR2 SASEGT. CDR3 length: 15 amino acids. CDR3 DNA: TGTGCCAGCAGTGGGGGGACAGGGGCGGACGCTGAAGCTTTCTTT. Residues: CASSGGTGADAEAFF.

The chain is built from TRBV7-3 and TRBJ1-1; D uncertain. The germline V gene encodes CDR1 SGHTA and CDR2 FQGTGA. The ends were cut back, 2 bases at V and 6 bases at J, with 13 bases in the middle. The CDR3 is 14 residues long. Here the CDR3 DNA reads TGTGCCAGCAGCTTAGGACCTGATTTGGCTGAAGCTTTCTTT. Encoded protein: CASSLGPDLAEAFF.

This clonotype was recorded many times. The CDR3 spells CASSLVRGTDTQYF. In DNA, the CDR3 is TGTGCCAGCAGCTTGGTTCGGGGGACAGATACGCAGTATTTT. The rearrangement uses TRBV5-6 and TRBJ2-3, with D possibly TRBD2 on 6 matching bases. The V gene's germline CDR1 is SGHDT and CDR2 YYEEEE. The CDR3 is made up of 14 amino acids. V was trimmed by 0 bases and J by 3 bases, leaving 8 bases between them.

This clonotype was observed at least ten times. The genes are TRBV7-9 and TRBJ1-1; 7 bases agree with TRBD1. Germline loops: CDR1 SEHNR, CDR2 FQNEAQ (reference sequence). V shed 5 bases, J shed 0 bases, and the junction held 3 bases outside the gene matches. This CDR3 spans 14 amino acids. CDR3 loop: CASSRQGLNTEAFF. The CDR3 bases are TGTGCCAGCAGCCGACAGGGATTGAACACTGAAGCTTTCTTT.

This clonotype was picked up many times. The rearrangement joins TRBV25-1 to TRBJ2-3; D might be TRBD2 (6 bases). Germline values: CDR1 MGHDK, CDR2 SYGVNS. CDR3 size: 22 residues. Trimming took 9 bases from V and 0 from J, leaving 37 bases between them. CDR3: CARSRDAVRPVKQVPSTDTQYF. CDR3 DNA: TGTGCCAGGTCGCGGGATGCCGTCCGACCCGTGAAACAGGTTCCTAGCACAGATACGCAGTATTTT.

The chain couples TRBV6-2 or TRBV6-3 to TRBJ2-1; D is unclear. V was cut by 6 bases and J by 8 bases, with 8 bases left in between. Germline assignment: CDR1 MNHEY and CDR2 SVGEGT. The CDR3 has 11 amino acids. As DNA, the CDR3 is TGTGCCAGCAGCTCCTGGGATGAGCAGTTCTTC. Translation: CASSSWDEQFF.

V usage is TRBV10-2 and J usage is TRBJ1-6; D not resolved. The CDR3 contains 14 residues. V lost 6 bases and J 7 bases, leaving 13 bases between the germline ends. CDR1 is WSHSY and CDR2 is SAAADI in the germline V gene. The CDR3 is CASSREQINSPLHF. The CDR3 nucleotides are TGCGCCAGCAGCCGCGAGCAGATAAATTCACCCCTCCACTTT.

Notes on this clonotype: A much larger clone lies a single base off, so this may be a read error. The chain joins TRBV10-3 to TRBJ2-7, with D perhaps TRBD2 (6 bases). CDR1 and CDR2 from the germline V gene are ENHRY and SYGVKD. CDR3 length: 15 residues. The CDR3 protein is CAICESPGGLREQYF. CDR3 nucleotide sequence: TGTGCCATCTGTGAGTCGCCCGGAGGGCTCCGGGAGCAGTACTTC.

This clonotype was detected many times. The chain uses TRBV10-3 and TRBJ2-6; D is possibly TRBD1 (5 bases). The germline gives CDR1 ENHRY, CDR2 SYGVKD. Trimming took 10 bases from V and 3 from J, leaving 13 bases between them. This CDR3 spans 14 amino acids. The DNA of the CDR3 is TGTGCCAGCATGGAAGGGGTTGGGGCCAACGTCCTGACTTTC. This gives the protein CASMEGVGANVLTF.

The chain is built from TRBV20-1 and TRBJ1-5, with D uncertain. Germline V gene sequence: CDR1 DFQATT, CDR2 SNEGSKA (reference sequence). Deletions cut 3 bases from V and 10 bases from J, with 10 bases between. The CDR3 sequence is 11 residues long. Here the CDR3 reads CSASCCGPQHF. In DNA form, the CDR3 reads TGCAGTGCTAGCTGTTGTGGCCCCCAGCATTTT.

This clonotype was detected only a few times. The V gene is TRBV5-1, the J gene TRBJ2-5; the match to TRBD2 covers 10 bases. V was clipped by 3 bases and J by 2 bases; unmatched bases: 7. The CDR3 totals 16 residues. Germline CDR1 reads SGHRS; CDR2 reads YFSETQ. The CDR3 coding sequence is TGCGCCAGCAGCTCGGCACTAGCGGGGTTACAAGAGACCCAGTACTTC. Translating gives CASSSALAGLQETQYF. Full variable domain (outside the CDR3, taken from reference TRBV5-1 and TRBJ2-5): KAGVTQTPRYLIKTRGQQVTLSCSPISGHRSVSWYQQTPGQGLQFLFEYFSETQRNKGNFPGRFSGRQFSNSRSEMNVSTLELGDSALYLCASSSALAGLQETQYFGPGTRLLVL.

Ten or more counts support this clonotype. The rearrangement joins TRBV7-8 to TRBJ2-3; TRBD2 agrees at 7 bases. This CDR3 has 17 residues. V was pared by 2 bases and J by 1 base, with 9 bases of the junction left unmatched. Per the germline V gene, CDR1 is SGHVS and CDR2 is FQNEAQ. The CDR3 is CASSLYPSRGGTDTQYF. As DNA, the CDR3 is TGTGCCAGCAGCTTATACCCTAGTCGGGGGGGCACAGATACGCAGTATTTT.